This T cell receptor (beta chain) was identified during a study of shared clonotypes between healthy human individuals. Clones were read by immunoSEQ multiplex PCR, and TCRdb kept only the in-frame ones, dropping some. The data contain millions of clones, approximately 94% of them singletons. Germline V gene data show CDR1 as SNHLY and CDR2 as FYNNEI. Trimming pared 3 bases from V and 2 bases from J, leaving 8 bases between. The CDR3 has 13 amino acids. Broader study findings: A reduction in generation probabilities was seen for non-shared clonotypes relative to those shared by all four donors. The authors sampled blood alone, and tissue repertoires likely differ.

As concerns this clone: What it recognizes is unknown. The same CDR3 is also encoded by other DNA sequences in this sample.

Terminally differentiated effector memory CD45RA+ cells were left out of the naive CD8 fraction, which was CD45RO-negative and positively selected for CCR7. Sample: naive CD8+ T cells sorted from blood. The origin of this receptor is a man aged 18 to 35 in good health. The chain links TRBV2 to TRBJ2-7; D perhaps matches TRBD1 (5 bases). CDR3 amino acids: CASSEYRTYEQYF. In DNA form, the CDR3 reads TGTGCCAGCAGTGAGTACAGGACCTACGAGCAGTACTTC.